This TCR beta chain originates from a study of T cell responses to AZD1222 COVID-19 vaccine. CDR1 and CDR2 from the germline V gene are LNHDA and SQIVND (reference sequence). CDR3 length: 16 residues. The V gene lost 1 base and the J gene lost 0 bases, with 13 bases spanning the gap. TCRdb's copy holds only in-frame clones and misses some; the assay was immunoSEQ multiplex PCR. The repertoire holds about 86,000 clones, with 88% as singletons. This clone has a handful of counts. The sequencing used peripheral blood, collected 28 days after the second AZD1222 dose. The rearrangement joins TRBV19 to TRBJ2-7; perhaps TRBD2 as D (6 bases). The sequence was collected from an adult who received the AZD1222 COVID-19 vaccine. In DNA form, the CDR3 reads TGTGCCAGTAGTATAGTCGGGGGAGTCAGCTCCTACGAGCAGTACTTC. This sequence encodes CASSIVGGVSSYEQYF.